This T cell receptor beta chain was identified during a study of T cell responses to AZD1222 COVID-19 vaccine. In this sample, this clone turned up once. Its antigen remains unidentified. Some second doses came at about 4 weeks and others at about 12 weeks; these were pooled. Only in-frame clones appear in the TCRdb table, and some are missing; sequencing was by immunoSEQ multiplex PCR. The table includes about 150,000 clones, around nine tenths detected once. Points from the study as a whole: Among AZD1222 vaccinees, only six or seven were seropositive at baseline. There were repertoire samples only from the period after the peak T cell response. Nearly half of spike-specific TCRs reportedly target variant regions that are unmutated in the B.1.351 and B.1.1.7 variants.

V was cut by 2 bases and J by 2 bases, with 10 bases left in between. Germline values: CDR1 KGHSH, CDR2 LQKENI. This CDR3 comprises 14 residues. The receptor's source is an adult who received the AZD1222 COVID-19 vaccine. This chain joins TRBV18 and TRBJ2-7; D may be TRBD2 (6 bases). The specimen comprised peripheral blood, sampled 28 days after the second AZD1222 dose. The CDR3, as DNA: TGTGCCAGCTCACCAGCTAGCGCAACCTACGAGCAGTACTTC. This codes for CASSPASATYEQYF. Based on the CDR3 plus reference TRBV18 and TRBJ2-7, the full variable domain is NAGVMQNPRHLVRRRGQEARLRCSPMKGHSHVYWYRQLPEEGLKFMVYLQKENIIDESGMPKERFSAEFPKEGPSILRIQQVVRGDSAAYFCASSPASATYEQYFGPGTRLTVT.